This TCR beta chain was sequenced for a study of identical twins. With regard to this clonotype: What it recognizes is unknown.

Study conclusions and caveats: The more abundant beta clonotypes in cord blood had fewer insertions, and memory repertoires did not show this. Out-of-frame alpha sequences common to twins exhibited an excess of low generation probability.

TCRdb reprocessed the 5' RACE reads with MiXCR, giving one entry per CDR3 protein. Of 450,000 to 500,000 distinct CDR3 sequences in the sample, 14% were seen once. The CDR3 is 14 residues long. Between the trimmed V and J ends, which lost 6 bases and 7 bases, there was a span of 16 bases. These data were also reused for a study on yellow fever vaccine responses in identical twins.

The sample comprised CD4+ T cells sorted from blood. V gene TRBV12-3 or TRBV12-4 combines with J gene TRBJ1-5, with D perhaps matching TRBD1 (5 bases). The receptor comes from a woman under 30 in good health. CDR3 region: CASSQSGAGQPQHF. As DNA, the CDR3 is TGTGCCAGCAGCCAAAGTGGGGCAGGGCAGCCCCAGCATTTT.